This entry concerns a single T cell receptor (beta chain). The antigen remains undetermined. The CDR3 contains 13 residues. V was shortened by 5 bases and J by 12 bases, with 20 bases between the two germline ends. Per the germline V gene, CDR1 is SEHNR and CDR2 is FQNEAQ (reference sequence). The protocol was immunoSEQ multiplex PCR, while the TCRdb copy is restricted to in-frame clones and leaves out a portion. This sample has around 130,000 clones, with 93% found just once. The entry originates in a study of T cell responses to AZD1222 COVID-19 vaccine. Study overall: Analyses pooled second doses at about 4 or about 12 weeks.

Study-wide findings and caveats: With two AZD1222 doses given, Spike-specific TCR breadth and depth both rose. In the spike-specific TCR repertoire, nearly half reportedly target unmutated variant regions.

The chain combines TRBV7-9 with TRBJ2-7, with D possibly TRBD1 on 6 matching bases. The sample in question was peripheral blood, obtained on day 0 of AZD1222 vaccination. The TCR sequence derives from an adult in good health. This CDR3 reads CASSPPDSSLPYF. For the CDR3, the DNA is TGTGCCAGCAGCCCCCCGGACAGTTCCTTGCCGTACTTC.